Below, 23 T cell receptor beta chains from the same sample are listed, as sequenced in a study of cytomegalovirus exposure and HLA in healthy donors. PCR used 60 Vbeta primers and 13 Jbeta primers. The table came from immunoSEQ multiplex PCR; TCRdb's copy has only in-frame clones and leaves some out. The ten top clones account for around 3.6%, within a sample of about 120,000 clones. The sequenced sample was PBMCs. These receptors were obtained from a man younger than 35 in good health and CMV-seronegative.

The chain links TRBV7-2 to TRBJ2-7, with 9 bases identical to TRBD2. The length of the CDR3 is 14 residues. V lost 5 bases and J lost 2; bases outside the gene matches: 4. Per the germline V gene, CDR1 is SGHTA and CDR2 is FQGNSA. CDR3 in amino acids: CASSPSGTTYEQYF. The CDR3 DNA is TGTGCCAGCAGCCCTAGCGGGACAACCTACGAGCAGTACTTC.

Note on this clone: A read error may produce the germline difference seen at one junction end. This chain links TRBV6-1 with TRBJ2-7; 7 bases agree with TRBD1. The CDR3 loop spans 15 amino acids. Germline CDR1 is MNHNS and CDR2 is SASEGT. CDR3 coding DNA: TGTGCCAGCAGCGAAGCCCCCGGGACAGTTTACGAGCAGTACTTC. This translates into CASSEAPGTVYEQYF.

Note on this clone: At the DNA level, this CDR3 is encoded by other sequences in the same sample as well. The chain carries TRBV5-5 and TRBJ1-5, with D perhaps matching TRBD1 (5 bases). Per the germline V gene, CDR1 is SGHKS and CDR2 is YYEKEE (reference sequence). V was pared by 0 bases and J by 0 bases, with 7 bases between. This CDR3 spans 15 amino acids. CDR3 nucleotide sequence: TGTGCCAGCAGCTTGGACAGGTATAGCAATCAGCCCCAGCATTTT. It codes for CASSLDRYSNQPQHF.

This chain links TRBV19 with TRBJ1-2, with D hard to call. Trimming stripped 5 bases from V and 4 bases from J, with 23 bases between. CDR1 is LNHDA, CDR2 SQIVND, per germline (reference sequence). This CDR3 has 17 amino acids. The CDR3 DNA is TGTGCCAGTAGTTTAGCAACACTGGGGAGAGGTGGCTATGGCTACACCTTC. It specifies CASSLATLGRGGYGYTF.

The chain employs TRBV5-1 and TRBJ2-2, with 11 nucleotides matching TRBD1. CDR1 and CDR2 from the germline V gene are SGHRS and YFSETQ. J gave up 5 bases and V 4 bases, and 4 bases lay outside the gene matches. The CDR3 length is 15 residues. CDR3 sequence reads: CASSRGQGATGELFF. In DNA, the CDR3 is TGCGCCAGCAGCCGAGGACAGGGGGCTACCGGGGAGCTGTTTTTT.

This chain uses TRBV12-5 with TRBJ2-5; 7 bases are a match to TRBD2. With V trimmed by 3 bases and J by 6 bases, 4 bases remained unmatched. The CDR3 contains 13 residues. Germline V CDR1 and CDR2: LGHNT, FRNRAP. CDR3 protein: CASGFPGGQTQYF. CDR3 DNA sequence: TGTGCTAGTGGTTTCCCGGGGGGACAGACCCAGTACTTC. Complete variable domain (other parts from reference TRBV12-5 and TRBJ2-5): DARVTQTPRHKVTEMGQEVTMRCQPILGHNTVFWYRQTMMQGLELLAYFRNRAPLDDSGMPKDRFSAEMPDATLATLKIQPSEPRDSAVYFCASGFPGGQTQYFGPGTRLLVL.

The chain couples TRBV11-2 to TRBJ1-2; possible D gene TRBD1, 5 bases. Per germline, CDR1 SGHAT and CDR2 FQNNGV. Trimming removed 2 bases at V and 4 bases at J, with 11 bases between. This CDR3 has 14 amino acids. CDR3 sequence reads: CASSLIKGAYGYTF. The CDR3 DNA reads as TGTGCCAGCAGCTTAATTAAAGGGGCCTATGGCTACACCTTC.

The V gene is TRBV5-1, the J gene TRBJ1-1; D is undetermined. The CDR3 sequence is 12 residues long. Germline V gives CDR1 SGHRS, CDR2 YFSETQ. V gave up 5 bases and J gave up 4 bases, with 9 bases separating them. CDR3 region: CASSLLPTEAFF. CDR3 sequence (DNA): TGCGCCAGCAGTTTACTCCCCACTGAAGCTTTCTTT. The variable domain in full, completed from reference TRBV5-1 and TRBJ1-1, reads KAGVTQTPRYLIKTRGQQVTLSCSPISGHRSVSWYQQTPGQGLQFLFEYFSETQRNKGNFPGRFSGRQFSNSRSEMNVSTLELGDSALYLCASSLLPTEAFFGQGTRLTVV.

The chain carries TRBV5-6 and TRBJ1-1; the D is unclear. The V end lost 4 bases, the J end lost 7 bases, and 14 bases lay between the germline ends. The length of the CDR3 is 13 residues. From germline, CDR1 is SGHDT and CDR2 YYEEEE. The CDR3 is CASSQTTKGEAFF. CDR3 coding DNA: TGTGCCAGCAGCCAGACTACCAAGGGTGAAGCTTTCTTT.

The V and J genes are TRBV4-2 and TRBJ2-1, with 10 nucleotides matching TRBD2. The ends lost 4 bases at V and 6 bases at J; junction bases unmatched: 12. There are 17 residues in the CDR3. Germline CDR1 is LGHNA and CDR2 is YNFKEQ. The CDR3 region is CASSRQLSGGLSNEQFF. CDR3 coding DNA: TGTGCCAGCAGCCGACAACTTAGCGGGGGGCTGTCCAATGAGCAGTTCTTC.

V and J are TRBV5-1 and TRBJ1-2, with D perhaps TRBD1 (5 bases). The CDR3 contains 14 residues. V was shortened by 1 base and J by 2 bases, with 9 bases between the two germline ends. Germline V gene sequence: CDR1 SGHRS, CDR2 YFSETQ. In nucleotides, the CDR3 is TGCGCCAGCAGCTTGTCGACAGCAAACTATGGCTACACCTTC. It encodes CASSLSTANYGYTF.

The chain uses TRBV11-2 and TRBJ2-1; 11 nucleotides match TRBD2. Germline CDR1 reads SGHAT; CDR2 reads FQNNGV. The V gene end was trimmed by 4 bases and the J gene end by 6 bases; junction bases not matched to a gene: 8. CDR3 length: 16 residues. The CDR3 sequence is CASSSILAGEGNEQFF. CDR3 nucleotides: TGTGCCAGCAGCTCCATACTAGCGGGAGAGGGCAATGAGCAGTTCTTC.

The chain combines TRBV7-3 with TRBJ2-7; the match to TRBD1 covers 11 bases. Per the germline V gene, CDR1 is SGHTA and CDR2 is FQGTGA. The length of the CDR3 is 14 residues. The trim removed 5 bases at V and 7 bases at J, leaving 7 bases unmatched. CDR3 sequence reads: CASSPGQGAREQYF. CDR3 nucleotide sequence: TGTGCCAGCAGCCCAGGACAGGGGGCAAGGGAGCAGTACTTC.

The chain employs TRBV27 and TRBJ1-6; D is undetermined. The CDR3 is 13 residues long. The germline V gene has CDR1 MNHEY and CDR2 SMNVEV (reference sequence). Deletions cut 8 bases from V and 6 bases from J, with 11 bases between. The CDR3 DNA follows: TGTGCCAGCCTGGCAGGCCTTAATTCACCCCTCCACTTT. Translated: CASLAGLNSPLHF.

Regarding this clone: One end of the junction is discordant with germline, which a read error may explain. J is TRBJ2-5 and V is TRBV28, with D unclear. In germline, CDR1 is MDHEN, CDR2 SYDVKM. CDR3 length: 11 amino acids. The CDR3 coding sequence is TGTGCCAGCACTCACCAGGAGACCCAGTACTTC. It codes for CASTHQETQYF.

The chain combines TRBV4-1 with TRBJ2-7; 7 bases align to TRBD1. Germline-derived CDR1 and CDR2 are MGHRA and YSYEKL. The V segment lost 0 bases and the J segment 5 bases; nucleotides outside the gene matches: 13. The length of the CDR3 is 17 residues. CDR3 DNA sequence: TGCGCCAGCAGCCAAGATCCCCCGGACAGGCCTGGGGACGAGCAGTACTTC. Its protein product is CASSQDPPDRPGDEQYF.

The chain combines TRBV4-1 with TRBJ1-1; D not resolved. There are 14 residues in the CDR3. Trimming removed 4 bases from V and 3 bases from J, with 12 bases in between. Germline V gives CDR1 MGHRA, CDR2 YSYEKL. CDR3 DNA: TGCGCCAGCAGCCCTTACCACAGTCACACTGAAGCTTTCTTT. Its protein is CASSPYHSHTEAFF.

CDR3 amino acids: CASSPLAQTSTDTQYF. In DNA, the CDR3 is TGTGCCAGCAGTCCACTAGCGCAAACTAGCACAGATACGCAGTATTTT. The V call is TRBV6-4, the J call TRBJ2-3, with 7 bases fitting TRBD2. Germline values: CDR1 MRHNA, CDR2 SNTAGT. This CDR3 spans 16 amino acids. With 5 bases clipped from V and 0 bases from J, the junction kept 8 bases outside the gene matches.

The CDR3 protein is CSATQGNTIYF. CDR3 nucleotides: TGCAGTGCTACTCAGGGAAACACCATATATTTT. The chain has TRBV20-1 and TRBJ1-3; no reliable D call. This CDR3 spans 11 amino acids. Trimming took off 4 bases at V and 4 bases at J, with 5 bases between the two ends. Germline CDR1 DFQATT, CDR2 SNEGSKA (reference sequence).

The chain links TRBV6-5 to TRBJ1-1; the D gene is possibly TRBD1 (5 bases). The germline gives CDR1 MNHEY, CDR2 SVGAGI. V lost 0 bases to trimming and J lost 1 base, with 9 bases between them. This CDR3 is 15 amino acids long. Here the CDR3 reads CASSYSNRRNTEAFF. The CDR3, as DNA: TGTGCCAGCAGTTACTCGAACAGGCGGAACACTGAAGCTTTCTTT.

V gene TRBV19 combines with J gene TRBJ1-4; D unresolved. This CDR3 spans 12 amino acids. CDR1 and CDR2 from the germline V gene are LNHDA and SQIVND (reference sequence). Trimming left V 1 base short and J 8 bases short, with 5 bases between. The CDR3 DNA reads as TGTGCCAGTAGTATAGGAGGGGAAAAACTGTTTTTT. It yields the protein CASSIGGEKLFF.

The chain recombines TRBV7-2 with TRBJ2-3; D might be TRBD2 (5 bases). The germline V and J ends were trimmed by 6 bases and 2 bases, with 15 bases remaining between them. Germline CDR1 SGHTA, CDR2 FQGNSA. This CDR3 spans 15 amino acids. The CDR3 protein is CASSLSGLITDTQYF. The CDR3, as DNA: TGTGCCAGCAGTTTAAGCGGATTAATCACAGATACGCAGTATTTT. Looking up the rest from reference TRBV7-2 and TRBJ2-3 gives the full variable domain: GAGVSQSPSNKVTEKGKDVELRCDPISGHTALYWYRQSLGQGLEFLIYFQGNSAPDKSGLPSDRFSAERTGGSVSTLTIQRTQQEDSAVYLCASSLSGLITDTQYFGPGTRLTVL.

V is TRBV10-3 and J is TRBJ2-2; 7 nucleotides agree with TRBD1. The CDR3 length is 15 residues. Trimming removed 5 bases from V and 4 bases from J; junction bases left unmatched: 7. In germline, CDR1 is ENHRY, CDR2 SYGVKD. The CDR3 DNA follows: TGTGCCATCAGTAGCCCGGGACAGATCACCGGGGAGCTGTTTTTT. Translated, it gives CAISSPGQITGELFF.